A single sample gave rise to the 22 T cell receptor beta chains below, sequenced in a study of T cell repertoires in cytomegalovirus infection. TCRdb recomputed calls from the reads with MiXCR, one row per CDR3 protein. Of approximately 240,000 distinct CDR3 sequences listed, approximately 13% were seen once; the top ten hold 1.5% to 2%. The sample comprised PBMCs. These receptor sequences come from a human donor in good health (CMV status not recorded). Some clones in this sample may be carry-over from other donors' samples.

The CDR3 region is CASSFEQGRNSPLHF. In DNA form, the CDR3 reads TGCGCCAGCAGCTTCGAACAGGGACGAAATTCACCCCTCCACTTT. The rearrangement uses TRBV4-3 and TRBJ1-6, with TRBD1 as a possible D gene (6 bases). Trimming took off 5 bases at V and 7 bases at J, with 15 bases between the two ends. The CDR3 has 15 residues. The germline V gene has CDR1 LGHNA and CDR2 YSLEER.

At least ten counts were recorded for this clonotype. For the CDR3, the DNA is TGTGCCAGCAGTTCCCCAGGGGACAGCACAGATACGCAGTATTTT. Translated: CASSSPGDSTDTQYF. J is TRBJ2-3 and V is TRBV7-2; TRBD1 is a possible D gene (6 bases). This CDR3 region has 15 residues. Trimming cost V 6 bases and J 0 bases, with 13 bases left between them. CDR1 is SGHTA, CDR2 FQGNSA, per germline.

This clonotype was seen only a few times. This chain connects TRBV19 to TRBJ2-5, with 10 bases that match TRBD2. Germline V gene sequence: CDR1 LNHDA, CDR2 SQIVND (reference sequence). Germline trimming cut 7 bases from V and 5 bases from J; bases unmatched to any gene: 10. The CDR3 is made up of 15 amino acids. The CDR3 is CASTKEAGGLETQYF. CDR3 bases: TGTGCCAGTACCAAGGAAGCGGGGGGGCTGGAGACCCAGTACTTC.

The chain combines TRBV20-1 with TRBJ1-5; no definite D call. Germline-derived CDR1 and CDR2 are DFQATT and SNEGSKA (reference sequence). The germline V and J ends were trimmed by 5 bases and 0 bases, with 14 bases remaining between them. The CDR3 contains 15 residues. CDR3 sequence: CSAWGSGDSNQPQHF. CDR3 DNA: TGCAGTGCTTGGGGAAGCGGGGATAGCAATCAGCCCCAGCATTTT.

V usage is TRBV20-1 and J usage is TRBJ2-1; 10 bases fit TRBD2. V was clipped by 2 bases and J by 2 bases; unmatched bases: 3. Germline CDR1 DFQATT, CDR2 SNEGSKA (reference sequence). The CDR3 runs to 15 residues. In DNA form, the CDR3 reads TGCAGTGCTAGACCCCTAGCGGGAGCCTACAATGAGCAGTTCTTC. It yields the protein CSARPLAGAYNEQFF.

This clonotype was counted between two and nine times. The rearrangement links TRBV25-1 to TRBJ1-2; weak D call: TRBD1 (6 bases). V was shortened by 3 bases and J by 4 bases, with 12 bases between the two germline ends. Germline assignment: CDR1 MGHDK and CDR2 SYGVNS. The CDR3 is 14 amino acids. DNA for the CDR3: TGTGCCAGCAGTGATCCGACAGGAGGCTATGGCTACACCTTC. This encodes CASSDPTGGYGYTF.

This clonotype occurred many times. The CDR3 DNA reads as TGTGCCAGTAGGGCCGGGGGCAGGACCCATGACATGAACACTGAAGCTTTCTTT. Translating it yields CASRAGGRTHDMNTEAFF. This chain uses TRBV19 with TRBJ1-1; TRBD1 is a possible D gene (6 bases). Trimming stripped 6 bases from V and 0 bases from J, with 23 bases between. Germline CDR1 LNHDA, CDR2 SQIVND (reference sequence). The length of the CDR3 is 18 residues.

This clonotype was detected only a few times. The rearrangement uses TRBV12-3 or TRBV12-4 and TRBJ1-4; 9 bases agree with TRBD1. V lost 6 bases and J lost 8; bases outside the gene matches: 4. The CDR3 is 13 amino acids. CDR3 protein: CASSRTGEEKLFF. The CDR3 nucleotides read TGTGCCAGCAGCCGGACAGGGGAGGAAAAACTGTTTTTT.

In this sample, this clonotype turned up many times. This chain links TRBV15 with TRBJ2-4; 7 bases are shared with TRBD2. This CDR3 is built from 21 residues. V shed 0 bases and J 0 bases; nucleotides not matched to a gene: 17. The germline CDR1 and CDR2 sequences are LNHNV and YYDKDF (reference sequence). The CDR3 reads CATSRDWRTSPPGLAKNIQYF. CDR3 bases: TGTGCCACCAGCAGAGATTGGCGGACTAGTCCCCCTGGGCTAGCCAAAAACATTCAGTACTTC.

The sample holds many counts of this clonotype. The rearrangement links TRBV7-2 to TRBJ2-1, with D tentatively TRBD1 or TRBD2 (6 bases each). V lost 6 bases and J lost 0, with 15 bases in between. The CDR3 is made up of 16 amino acids. Germline loops: CDR1 SGHTA, CDR2 FQGNSA. The CDR3 bases are TGTGCCAGCAGTTTATGGGGGGCGAGCTCCTACAATGAGCAGTTCTTC. It translates to CASSLWGASSYNEQFF.

This clonotype was seen repeatedly, ten times or more. This rearrangement joins TRBV7-3 to TRBJ2-6; D call uncertain. Germline V gene lookup returns CDR1 SGHTA and CDR2 FQGTGA. This CDR3 spans 15 amino acids. V was shortened by 5 bases and J by 0 bases, with 8 bases between the two germline ends. The CDR3 region is CASSLVLSGANVLTF. As DNA, the CDR3 is TGTGCCAGCAGCCTCGTCCTCTCTGGGGCCAACGTCCTGACTTTC.

This clonotype has at least ten counts. The chain couples TRBV7-8 to TRBJ2-7, with TRBD1 matching 10 bases. V lost 4 bases and J lost 6; bases outside the gene matches: 6. In germline, CDR1 is SGHVS, CDR2 FQNEAQ. CDR3 size: 14 residues. Here the CDR3 reads CASSYQRTGGEQYF. The CDR3 DNA reads as TGTGCCAGCAGCTACCAGCGGACAGGGGGCGAGCAGTACTTC.

This clonotype was recorded at least ten times. The chain links TRBV7-9 to TRBJ1-6; TRBD1 matches at 7 bases. Germline-derived CDR1 and CDR2 are SEHNR and FQNEAQ (reference sequence). Trimming cost V 5 bases and J 11 bases; bases outside gene matches: 12. The CDR3 sequence is 15 residues long. Here the CDR3 DNA reads TGTGCCAGCAGCCCCGCCACAGGGGAGGCGCCACCCCTCCACTTT. This gives the protein CASSPATGEAPPLHF.

This clonotype showed up just a few times. V gene TRBV2 combines with J gene TRBJ2-1; D possibly corresponds to TRBD2 (6 bases). Germline CDR1 is SNHLY and CDR2 is FYNNEI. The CDR3 has 14 residues. V lost 7 bases, J lost 0 bases, and 10 bases lay in between. CDR3 sequence reads: CASTGSLSYNEQFF. CDR3 DNA: TGTGCCAGCACCGGGAGCCTCTCCTACAATGAGCAGTTCTTC.

This chain joins TRBV6-2 or TRBV6-3 and TRBJ2-6; D gene ambiguous. Germline CDR1 and CDR2: MNHEY and SVGEGT. The CDR3 has 14 amino acids. V was pared by 6 bases and J by 1 base, with 7 bases between. The CDR3 sequence: CASRHSSGANVLTF. CDR3 bases: TGTGCCAGCAGGCACAGTTCTGGGGCCAACGTCCTGACTTTC.

This clonotype was seen at least ten times. The chain combines TRBV28 with TRBJ2-1; D may be TRBD2 (5 bases). The CDR3 length is 14 residues. Trimming took 3 bases from V and 3 from J, leaving 9 bases between them. Germline lookup yields CDR1 MDHEN and CDR2 SYDVKM. CDR3 protein: CASSFDGSYNEQFF. For the CDR3, the DNA is TGTGCCAGCAGTTTTGATGGGAGCTACAATGAGCAGTTCTTC.

The V and J genes are TRBV7-3 and TRBJ1-1; 7 bases line up with TRBD1. Germline loops: CDR1 SGHTA, CDR2 FQGTGA. Trimming cost V 0 bases and J 8 bases; bases outside gene matches: 3. The CDR3 extends over 13 amino acids. CDR3 loop: CASSLTGQLEAFF. The CDR3 bases are TGTGCCAGCAGCTTAACGGGACAGTTGGAAGCTTTCTTT.

At least ten counts were recorded for this clonotype. The chain links TRBV7-8 to TRBJ2-7; either TRBD1 or TRBD2 may fit D (5 bases each). Per germline, CDR1 SGHVS and CDR2 FQNEAQ. CDR3 length: 12 residues. Deletions cut 5 bases from V and 2 bases from J, with 7 bases between. For the CDR3, the DNA is TGTGCCAGCAGCGGGGGAACCTACGAGCAGTACTTC. This translates into CASSGGTYEQYF.

This clonotype was seen only once. Being one base from a much bigger clone, this may be a read error. The chain couples TRBV11-3 to TRBJ2-5; D is perhaps TRBD2 (6 bases). This CDR3 has 14 residues. CDR1 is SGHNT, CDR2 YENEEA, per germline. The CDR3 protein is CASSLGGAQETQDF. In DNA form, the CDR3 reads TGTGCCAGCAGCTTAGGCGGGGCACAAGAGACCCAGGACTTC.

The CDR3 loop is CASSLYKGQEYGYTF. The CDR3 DNA follows: TGTGCCAGCAGCTTATATAAGGGGCAAGAGTATGGCTACACCTTC. V is TRBV7-3 and J is TRBJ1-2, with D tentatively TRBD1 (5 bases). The CDR3 contains 15 residues. The germline V gene encodes CDR1 SGHTA and CDR2 FQGTGA. The V end lost 2 bases, the J end lost 5 bases, and 15 bases lay between the germline ends. Filled out from reference TRBV7-3 and TRBJ1-2, the complete variable domain reads GAGVSQTPSNKVTEKGKYVELRCDPISGHTALYWYRQSLGQGPEFLIYFQGTGAADDSGLPNDRFFAVRPEGSVSTLKIQRTERGDSAVYLCASSLYKGQEYGYTFGSGTRLTVV.

This clonotype showed up just a few times. The chain carries TRBV3-1 and TRBJ2-7; D is ambiguous. The germline V and J ends were trimmed by 0 bases and 0 bases, with 6 bases remaining between them. Germline V gives CDR1 LGHDT, CDR2 YNNKEL (reference sequence). The CDR3 contains 14 residues. The CDR3 sequence: CASSQEGYSYEQYF. The CDR3, as DNA: TGTGCCAGCAGCCAAGAAGGTTACTCCTACGAGCAGTACTTC.

This clonotype was counted at least ten times. The genes are TRBV12-3 or TRBV12-4 and TRBJ1-2; maybe TRBD1 (6 bases). V lost 8 bases and J 8 bases, leaving 21 bases between the germline ends. This CDR3 spans 14 amino acids. The CDR3 loop is CASSFDTGFQGYTF. The CDR3 nucleotides read TGTGCCAGCTCCTTCGACACAGGGTTCCAGGGCTACACCTTC.